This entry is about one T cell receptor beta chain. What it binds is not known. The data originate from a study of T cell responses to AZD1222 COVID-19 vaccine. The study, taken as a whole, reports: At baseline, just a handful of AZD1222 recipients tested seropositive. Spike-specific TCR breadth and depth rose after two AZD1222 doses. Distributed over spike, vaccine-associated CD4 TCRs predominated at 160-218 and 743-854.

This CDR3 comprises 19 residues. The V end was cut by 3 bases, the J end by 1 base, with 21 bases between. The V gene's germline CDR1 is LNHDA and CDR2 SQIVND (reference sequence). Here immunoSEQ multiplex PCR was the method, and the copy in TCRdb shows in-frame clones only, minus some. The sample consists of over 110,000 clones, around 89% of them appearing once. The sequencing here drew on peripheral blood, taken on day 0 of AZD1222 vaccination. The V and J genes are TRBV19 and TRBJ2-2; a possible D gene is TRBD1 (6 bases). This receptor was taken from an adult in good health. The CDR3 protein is CASSISSIPGRGNTGELFF. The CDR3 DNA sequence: TGTGCCAGTAGTATTAGTTCGATTCCAGGCAGGGGGAACACCGGGGAGCTGTTTTTT.